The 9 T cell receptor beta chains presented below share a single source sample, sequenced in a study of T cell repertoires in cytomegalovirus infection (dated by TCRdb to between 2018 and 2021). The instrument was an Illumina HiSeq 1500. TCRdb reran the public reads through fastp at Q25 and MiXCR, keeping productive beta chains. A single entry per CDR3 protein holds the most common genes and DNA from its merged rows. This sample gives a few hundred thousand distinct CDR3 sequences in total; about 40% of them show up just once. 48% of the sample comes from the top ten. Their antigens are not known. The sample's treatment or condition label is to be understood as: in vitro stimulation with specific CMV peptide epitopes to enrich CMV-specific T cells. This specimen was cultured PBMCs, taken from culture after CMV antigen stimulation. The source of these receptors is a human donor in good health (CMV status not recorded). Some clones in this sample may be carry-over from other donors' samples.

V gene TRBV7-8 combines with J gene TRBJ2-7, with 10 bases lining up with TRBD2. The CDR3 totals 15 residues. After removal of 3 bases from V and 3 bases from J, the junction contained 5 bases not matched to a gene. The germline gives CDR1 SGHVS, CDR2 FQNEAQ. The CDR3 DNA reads TGTGCCAGCAGCTTTGGACTAGCGGCGATCTACGAGCAGTACTTC. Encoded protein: CASSFGLAAIYEQYF.

The CDR3 coding sequence is TGCGCCAGCAGCCAAGACGTTCGAGAGACCCAGTACTTC. Encoded protein: CASSQDVRETQYF. The rearrangement uses TRBV4-3 and TRBJ2-5; D unclear. CDR3 length equals 13 residues. The V gene's germline CDR1 is LGHNA and CDR2 YSLEER. The V end was cut by 0 bases, the J end by 4 bases, with 6 bases between.

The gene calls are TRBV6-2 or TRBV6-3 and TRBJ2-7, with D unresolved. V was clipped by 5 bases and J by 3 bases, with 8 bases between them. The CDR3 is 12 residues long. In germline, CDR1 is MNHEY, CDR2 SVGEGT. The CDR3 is CASSQELYEQYF. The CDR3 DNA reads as TGTGCCAGCAGTCAGGAACTCTACGAGCAGTACTTC.

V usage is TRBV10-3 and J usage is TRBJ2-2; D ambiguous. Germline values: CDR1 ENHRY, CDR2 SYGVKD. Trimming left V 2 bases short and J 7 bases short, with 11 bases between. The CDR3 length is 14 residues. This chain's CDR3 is CAISEVPADGELFF. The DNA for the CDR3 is TGTGCCATCAGTGAGGTCCCGGCGGACGGGGAGCTGTTTTTT.

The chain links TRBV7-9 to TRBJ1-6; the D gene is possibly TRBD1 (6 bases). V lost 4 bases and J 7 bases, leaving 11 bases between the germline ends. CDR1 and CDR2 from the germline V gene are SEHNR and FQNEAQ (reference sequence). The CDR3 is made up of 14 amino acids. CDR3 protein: CASSSSGVNSPLHF. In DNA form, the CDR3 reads TGTGCCAGCAGCTCCTCAGGGGTGAATTCACCCCTCCACTTT.

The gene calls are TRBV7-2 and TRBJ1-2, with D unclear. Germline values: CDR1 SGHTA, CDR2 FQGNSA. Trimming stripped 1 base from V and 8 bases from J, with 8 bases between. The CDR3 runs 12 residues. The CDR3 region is CASSLVVGGYTF. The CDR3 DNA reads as TGTGCCAGCAGCTTAGTCGTGGGGGGCTACACCTTC.

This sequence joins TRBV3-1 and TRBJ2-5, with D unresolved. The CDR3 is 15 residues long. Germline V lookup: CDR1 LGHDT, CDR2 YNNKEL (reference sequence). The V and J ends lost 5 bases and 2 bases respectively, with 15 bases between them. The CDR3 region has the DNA TGTGCCAGCAGCTTCGGAGTAGGTGTACAAGAGACCCAGTACTTC. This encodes CASSFGVGVQETQYF.

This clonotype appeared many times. CDR3 nucleotide sequence: TGTGCCAGCAGCCAGACATACGTTAATGAAAAACTGTTTTTT. Protein: CASSQTYVNEKLFF. V gene TRBV7-2 combines with J gene TRBJ1-4; D is uncertain. The CDR3 totals 14 residues. Trimming pared 5 bases from V and 4 bases from J, leaving 11 bases between. Germline CDR1 and CDR2: SGHTA and FQGNSA.

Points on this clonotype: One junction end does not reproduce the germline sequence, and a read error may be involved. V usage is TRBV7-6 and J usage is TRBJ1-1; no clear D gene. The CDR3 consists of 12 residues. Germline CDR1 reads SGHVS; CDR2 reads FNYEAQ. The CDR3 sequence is CASSQAGSPGDF. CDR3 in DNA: TGTGCCAGCAGTCAGGCCGGGAGCCCTGGGGACTTT.